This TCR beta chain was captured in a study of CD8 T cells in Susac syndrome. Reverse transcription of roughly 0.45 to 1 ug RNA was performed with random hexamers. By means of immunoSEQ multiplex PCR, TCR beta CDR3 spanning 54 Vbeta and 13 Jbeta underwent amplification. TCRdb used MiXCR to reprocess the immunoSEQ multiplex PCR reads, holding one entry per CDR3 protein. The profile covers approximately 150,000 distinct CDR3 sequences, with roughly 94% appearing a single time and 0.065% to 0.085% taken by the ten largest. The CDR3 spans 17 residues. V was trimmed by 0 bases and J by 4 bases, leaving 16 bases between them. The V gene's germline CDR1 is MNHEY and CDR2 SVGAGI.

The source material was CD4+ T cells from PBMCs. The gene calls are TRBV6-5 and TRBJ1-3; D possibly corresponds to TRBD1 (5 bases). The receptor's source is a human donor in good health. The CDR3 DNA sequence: TGTGCCAGCAGTTACTCCCATTTTGGAACAGGAGGAAACACCATATATTTT. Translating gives CASSYSHFGTGGNTIYF.